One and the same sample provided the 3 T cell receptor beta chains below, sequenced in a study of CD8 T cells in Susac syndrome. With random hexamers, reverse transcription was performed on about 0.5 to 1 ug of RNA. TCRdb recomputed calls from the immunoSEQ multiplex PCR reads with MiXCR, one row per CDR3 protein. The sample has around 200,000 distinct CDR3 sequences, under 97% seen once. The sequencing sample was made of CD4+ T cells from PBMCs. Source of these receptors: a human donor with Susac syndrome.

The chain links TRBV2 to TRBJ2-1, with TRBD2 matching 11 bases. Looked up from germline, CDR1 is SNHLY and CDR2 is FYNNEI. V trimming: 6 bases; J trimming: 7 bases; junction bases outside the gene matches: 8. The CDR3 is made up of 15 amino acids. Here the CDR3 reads CASRDSGGAENEQFF. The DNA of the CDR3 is TGTGCCAGCAGAGATAGCGGGGGGGCGGAGAATGAGCAGTTCTTC.

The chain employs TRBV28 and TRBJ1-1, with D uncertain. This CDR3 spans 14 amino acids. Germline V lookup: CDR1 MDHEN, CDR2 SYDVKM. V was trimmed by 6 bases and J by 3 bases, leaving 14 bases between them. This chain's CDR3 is CASRSLVADTEAFF. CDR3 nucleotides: TGTGCCAGCAGGTCCCTCGTGGCTGACACTGAAGCTTTCTTT.

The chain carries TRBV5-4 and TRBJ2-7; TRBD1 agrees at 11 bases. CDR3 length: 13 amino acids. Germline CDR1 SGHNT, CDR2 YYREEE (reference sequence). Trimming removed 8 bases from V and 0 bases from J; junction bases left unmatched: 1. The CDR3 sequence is CARGQGDSYEQYF. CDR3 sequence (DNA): TGTGCCAGGGGACAGGGGGACTCCTACGAGCAGTACTTC. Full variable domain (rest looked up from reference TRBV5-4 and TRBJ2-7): ETGVTQSPTHLIKTRGQQVTLRCSSQSGHNTVSWYQQALGQGPQFIFQYYREEENGRGNFPPRFSGLQFPNYSSELNVNALELDDSALYLCARGQGDSYEQYFGPGTRLTVT.